This TCR beta chain stems from a study of T cell responses to AZD1222 COVID-19 vaccine. Findings of the study overall: Among AZD1222 vaccinees, only five to seven were seropositive at baseline. Per reports, nearly half of all spike-specific TCRs target regions that are unmutated in variants. All repertoire sampling was performed exclusively after the peak T cell response.

J lost 9 bases, V lost 1 base, and 0 bases had no gene match. This CDR3 has 11 amino acids. Germline CDR1 is DFQATT and CDR2 is SNEGSKA (reference sequence). Clones were read by immunoSEQ multiplex PCR, and TCRdb kept only the in-frame ones, dropping some. The sample has under 200,000 clones; about nine tenths are singletons. A word on this clone: Antigen specificity is unknown.

The TCR sequence derives from an adult in good health. Sequencing used peripheral blood, obtained on day 0 of MenACWY control vaccination. This sequence joins TRBV20-1 and TRBJ2-1; 7 nucleotides line up with TRBD2. CDR3 DNA: TGCAGTGCTAGAGGGGGGGGTGAGCAGTTCTTC. This gives the protein CSARGGGEQFF.